Below are 6 T cell receptor beta chains sequenced from a single sample in a study of T cell clonality in common variable immunodeficiency. Some clones are missing from TCRdb's copy, which holds only in-frame ones; the method was immunoSEQ multiplex PCR. This sample has approximately 30,000 clones, each found more than once. Material for sequencing was peripheral blood mononuclear cells. These receptor sequences come from a person between 18 and 75 years old in good health.

This clone was observed many times. Read sequence stops 3 residues before the CDR3 end, and the germline J gene provides the missing end. This sequence joins TRBV18 and TRBJ2-2, with 9 bases matching TRBD1. Germline-derived CDR1 and CDR2 are KGHSH and LQKENI. This CDR3 has 15 amino acids. The DNA read from the CDR3 is TGTGCCAGCTCACCCAGAGGGACAGGGAATGAAAAG. As protein: CASSPRGTGNEK. The full CDR3 protein is CASSPRGTGNEKLFF.

This clone was counted a few times. The read halts 3 residues ahead of the CDR3 end, with the missing end drawn from the germline J gene. J is TRBJ1-2 and V is TRBV6-1; D is unclear. The germline CDR1 and CDR2 sequences are MNHNS and SASEGT. There are 11 residues in the CDR3. CDR3 DNA, as far as it was read: TGTGCCAGCAGTGAATTCTACGAC. This translates into CASSEFYD. The CDR3 reads in full as CASSEFYDYTF.

This clone was counted at least ten times. The CDR3 end lies 3 residues beyond the end of the read and is filled in from the germline J gene. V gene TRBV4-2 combines with J gene TRBJ1-5; D might be TRBD1 (6 bases). Germline V gives CDR1 LGHNA, CDR2 YNFKEQ. The V end lost 4 bases, the J end lost 0 bases, and 16 bases lay between the germline ends. CDR3 length equals 17 residues. CDR3 region: CASSPDSSQASNQPQHF. Partial CDR3 DNA: TGTGCCAGCAGCCCGGACAGTTCGCAAGCTAGCAATCAGCCC.

This clone was seen at least ten times. The read ends 3 residues early relative to the CDR3; the germline J gene fills the gap. V is TRBV15 and J is TRBJ1-2, with TRBD1 as a possible D gene (5 bases). The CDR3 is 13 residues long. Germline-derived CDR1 and CDR2 are LNHNV and YYDKDF (reference sequence). The CDR3 region is CATSRAGSGGYTF. The DNA read from the CDR3 is TGTGCCACCAGCAGGGCAGGGAGTGGCGGC.

This clone was recorded at least ten times. The CDR3 end lies 3 residues beyond the end of the read and is filled in from the germline J gene. The V gene is TRBV19, the J gene TRBJ1-2; D might be TRBD1 (5 bases). CDR3 length equals 18 residues. The germline V gene has CDR1 LNHDA and CDR2 SQIVND (reference sequence). V lost 0 bases to trimming and J lost 0 bases, with 17 bases between them. Partial CDR3 DNA: TGTGCCAGTAGTATAGATTCAGGGATCGGCTTCTCTAACTATGGC. It is translated as CASSIDSGIGFSNYG. The full CDR3 protein reads CASSIDSGIGFSNYGYTF.

This clone came up many times. The read is 3 residues too short to cover the CDR3 end, so that end is filled in from the germline J gene. V and J are TRBV10-1 and TRBJ2-5; 7 nucleotides line up with TRBD1. The CDR3 spans 13 residues. V shed 2 bases and J 4 bases; nucleotides not matched to a gene: 1. CDR1 WNHNN and CDR2 SYGVQD come from the germline V gene (reference sequence). CDR3 DNA (partial): TGCGCCAGCAGTGAGGCAGGGGGAGAGACC. Translated: CASSEAGGET. The whole CDR3 reads CASSEAGGETQYF.